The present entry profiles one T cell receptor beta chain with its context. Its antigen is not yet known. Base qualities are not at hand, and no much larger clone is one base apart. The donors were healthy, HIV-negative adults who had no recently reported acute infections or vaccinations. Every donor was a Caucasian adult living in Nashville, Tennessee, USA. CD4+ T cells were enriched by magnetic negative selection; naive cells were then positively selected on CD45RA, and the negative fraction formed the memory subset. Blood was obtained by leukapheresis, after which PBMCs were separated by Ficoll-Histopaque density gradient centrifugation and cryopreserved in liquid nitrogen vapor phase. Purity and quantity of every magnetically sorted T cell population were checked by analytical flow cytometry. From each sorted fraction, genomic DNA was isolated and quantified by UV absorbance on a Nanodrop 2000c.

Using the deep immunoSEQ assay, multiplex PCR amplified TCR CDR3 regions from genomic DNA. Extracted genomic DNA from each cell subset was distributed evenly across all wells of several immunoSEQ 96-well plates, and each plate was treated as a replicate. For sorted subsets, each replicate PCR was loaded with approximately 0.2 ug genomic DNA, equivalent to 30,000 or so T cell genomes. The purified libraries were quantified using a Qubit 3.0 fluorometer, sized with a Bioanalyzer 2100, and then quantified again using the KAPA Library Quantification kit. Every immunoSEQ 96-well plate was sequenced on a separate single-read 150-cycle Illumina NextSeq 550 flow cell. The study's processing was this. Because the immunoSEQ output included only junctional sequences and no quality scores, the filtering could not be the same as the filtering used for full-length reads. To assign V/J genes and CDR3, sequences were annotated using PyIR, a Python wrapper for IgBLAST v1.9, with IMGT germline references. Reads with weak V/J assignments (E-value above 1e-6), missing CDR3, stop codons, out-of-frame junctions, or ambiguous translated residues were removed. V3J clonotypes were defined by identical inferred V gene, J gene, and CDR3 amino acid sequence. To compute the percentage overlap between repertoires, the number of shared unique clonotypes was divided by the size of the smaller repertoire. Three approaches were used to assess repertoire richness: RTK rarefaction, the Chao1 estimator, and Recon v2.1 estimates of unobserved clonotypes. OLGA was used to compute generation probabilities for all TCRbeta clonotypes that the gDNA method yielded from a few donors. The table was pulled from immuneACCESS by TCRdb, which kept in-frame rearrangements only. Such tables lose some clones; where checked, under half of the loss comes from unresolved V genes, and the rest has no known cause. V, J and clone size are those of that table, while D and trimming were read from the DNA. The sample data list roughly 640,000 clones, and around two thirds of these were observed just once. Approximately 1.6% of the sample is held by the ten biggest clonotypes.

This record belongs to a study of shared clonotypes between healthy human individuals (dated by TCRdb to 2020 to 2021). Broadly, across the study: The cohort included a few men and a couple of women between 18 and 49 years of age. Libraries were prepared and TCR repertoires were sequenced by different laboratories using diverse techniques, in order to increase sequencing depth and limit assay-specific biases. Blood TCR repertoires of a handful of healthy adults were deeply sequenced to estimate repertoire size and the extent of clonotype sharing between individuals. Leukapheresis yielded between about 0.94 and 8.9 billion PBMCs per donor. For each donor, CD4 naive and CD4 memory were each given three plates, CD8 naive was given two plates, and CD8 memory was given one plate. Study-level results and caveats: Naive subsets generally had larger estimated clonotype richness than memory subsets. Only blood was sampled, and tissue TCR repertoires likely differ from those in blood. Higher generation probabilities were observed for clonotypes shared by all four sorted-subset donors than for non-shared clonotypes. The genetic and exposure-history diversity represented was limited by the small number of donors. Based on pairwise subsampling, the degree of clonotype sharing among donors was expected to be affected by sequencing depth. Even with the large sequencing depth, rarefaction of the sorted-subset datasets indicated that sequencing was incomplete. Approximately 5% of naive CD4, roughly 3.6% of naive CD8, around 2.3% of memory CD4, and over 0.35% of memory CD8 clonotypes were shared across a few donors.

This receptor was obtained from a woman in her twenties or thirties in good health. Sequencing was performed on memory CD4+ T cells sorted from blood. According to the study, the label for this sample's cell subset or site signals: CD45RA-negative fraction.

CDR3 region: CASSLGTGELHNEQFF. The nucleotide sequence reads TGTGCCAGCAGCCTGGGCACAGGGGAACTACACAATGAGCAGTTCTTC. The chain joins TRBV28 to TRBJ2-1; 7 bases in the middle match TRBD1. Sequences MDHEN (CDR1) and SYDVKM (CDR2) are obtained from the germline V gene. Reading from cysteine to phenylalanine, the CDR3 counts 16 amino acids. The kept DNA is CDR3 alone, 48 bases in frame from the first base. Here V drops 6 bases and J drops 5 bases, and the junction holds 13 bases not matched to any gene.